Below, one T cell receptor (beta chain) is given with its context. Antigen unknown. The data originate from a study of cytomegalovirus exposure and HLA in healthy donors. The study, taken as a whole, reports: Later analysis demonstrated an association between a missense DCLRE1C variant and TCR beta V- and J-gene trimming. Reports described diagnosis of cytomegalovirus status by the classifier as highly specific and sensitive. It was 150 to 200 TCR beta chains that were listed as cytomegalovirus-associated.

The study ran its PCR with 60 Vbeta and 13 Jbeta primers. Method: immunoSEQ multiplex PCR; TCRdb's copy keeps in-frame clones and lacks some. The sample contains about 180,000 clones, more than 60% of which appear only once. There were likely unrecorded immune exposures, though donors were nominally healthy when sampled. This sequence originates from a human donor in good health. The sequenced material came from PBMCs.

In DNA, the CDR3 is TGTGCCAGCACCACTGATTCGGGGGGGCTTTTAGTTACAGATACGCAGTATTTT. It codes for CASTTDSGGLLVTDTQYF. The V call is TRBV9, the J call TRBJ2-3; 8 bases line up with TRBD2. V shed 6 bases, J shed 3 bases, and the junction held 18 bases outside the gene matches. This CDR3 has 18 amino acids. CDR1 is SGDLS and CDR2 is YYNGEE in the germline V gene.